This T cell receptor (beta chain) was profiled in a study of T cell responses to AZD1222 COVID-19 vaccine. The CDR3 covers 16 residues. CDR1 and CDR2 from the germline V gene are SGDLS and YYNGEE. In regard to this clone: At one end, the junction sequence differs from germline, possibly due to a read error.

Libraries were prepared by immunoSEQ multiplex PCR; TCRdb keeps only in-frame clonotypes and omits some of them. The profile covers some 96,000 clones, with roughly 91% appearing a single time and around 1.7% taken by the ten largest. The chain uses TRBV9 and TRBJ2-3, with TRBD1 identical over 10 bases. This sequence originates from an adult in good health. The source was peripheral blood, collected on day 0 of AZD1222 vaccination. CDR3 in amino acids: CASTVWDRGSTDTQYF. The CDR3 bases are TGTGCCAGCACCGTATGGGACAGGGGAAGCACAGATACGCAGTATTTT.